Presented here are 21 T cell receptor beta chains from one specimen sequenced in a study of T cell responses to AZD1222 COVID-19 vaccine. The table came from immunoSEQ multiplex PCR; TCRdb's copy has only in-frame clones and leaves some out. Counted here are under 200,000 clones, about 92% occurring once; the ten biggest clones make up about 4.6%. The sample here was peripheral blood, taken on day 0 of MenACWY control vaccination. These receptors were taken from an adult in good health.

This sequence joins TRBV7-3 and TRBJ2-1, with D possibly being TRBD2 (5 bases). Trimming cost V 2 bases and J 5 bases, with 13 bases left between them. The CDR3 extends over 15 amino acids. The V gene's germline CDR1 is SGHTA and CDR2 FQGTGA. Written as DNA, the CDR3 is TGTGCCAGCAGCTTAGAGGGAAGACAACACAATGAGCAGTTCTTC. It is translated as CASSLEGRQHNEQFF.

The V gene is TRBV9, the J gene TRBJ1-3; no clear D gene. The V gene's germline CDR1 is SGDLS and CDR2 YYNGEE. V shed 3 bases and J shed 4 bases, with 11 bases lying between them. CDR3 length equals 14 residues. The CDR3: CASSDDILGNTIYF. The DNA for the CDR3 is TGTGCCAGCAGCGATGATATCCTCGGAAACACCATATATTTT.

The rearrangement links TRBV20-1 to TRBJ2-7; D remains ambiguous. V was trimmed by 1 base and J by 6 bases, leaving 7 bases between them. CDR3 length: 11 residues. CDR1 is DFQATT, CDR2 SNEGSKA, per germline (reference sequence). The CDR3 nucleotides read TGCAGTGCTAGAGGTAACTTCGAGCAGTACTTC. Amino acids: CSARGNFEQYF.

The gene calls are TRBV12-5 and TRBJ1-1; TRBD1 might be the D (6 bases). The CDR3 is made up of 14 amino acids. Germline V CDR1 and CDR2: LGHNT, FRNRAP. V was clipped by 5 bases and J by 7 bases, with 17 bases between them. The CDR3, as DNA: TGTGCTAGTGGTCTACACAGGGATAAAGGTGAAGCTTTCTTT. Translating gives CASGLHRDKGEAFF.

This chain links TRBV4-1 with TRBJ1-6; D is uncertain. The V gene lost 0 bases and the J gene lost 4 bases, with 13 bases spanning the gap. Germline lookup yields CDR1 MGHRA and CDR2 YSYEKL. The CDR3 totals 17 residues. The CDR3 bases are TGCGCCAGCAGCCAAGAGGCTGGCGGGGATTATAATTCACCCCTCCACTTT. This gives the protein CASSQEAGGDYNSPLHF.

The J gene is TRBJ2-1, the V gene TRBV9, with D unclear. Germline assignment: CDR1 SGDLS and CDR2 YYNGEE. This CDR3 contains 13 residues. Trimming cost V 6 bases and J 7 bases, with 14 bases left between them. The DNA of the CDR3 is TGTGCCAGCACCCGTGAAGAGGTAAATGAGCAGTTCTTC. Amino acids: CASTREEVNEQFF.

The chain has TRBV29-1 and TRBJ2-5; D may be TRBD2 (5 bases). Trimming took 2 bases from V and 7 from J, leaving 11 bases between them. Germline lookup yields CDR1 SQVTM and CDR2 ANQGSEA. The CDR3 totals 12 residues. This chain's CDR3 is CSVEQLDGTQYF. The CDR3 bases are TGCAGCGTTGAACAACTAGATGGGACCCAGTACTTC.

The J gene is TRBJ1-5, the V gene TRBV7-2; maybe TRBD1 (5 bases). V shed 5 bases and J shed 6 bases, with 11 bases lying between them. Germline loops: CDR1 SGHTA, CDR2 FQGNSA. This CDR3 contains 13 residues. The CDR3 reads CASSHPGAQPQHF. The CDR3 DNA follows: TGTGCCAGCAGCCACCCTGGGGCTCAGCCCCAGCATTTT.

V and J are TRBV6-5 and TRBJ2-7, with no clear D. The germline V gene has CDR1 MNHEY and CDR2 SVGAGI. V lost 4 bases, J lost 3 bases, and 16 bases lay in between. The CDR3 consists of 15 residues. The CDR3 reads CASSSSPDIGYEQYF. The CDR3, as DNA: TGTGCCAGCAGTTCGAGCCCTGACATCGGCTACGAGCAGTACTTC.

The genes are TRBV19 and TRBJ2-1; D gene uncertain. V lost 1 base to trimming and J lost 2 bases, with 12 bases between them. Germline V gives CDR1 LNHDA, CDR2 SQIVND (reference sequence). The CDR3 is made up of 16 amino acids. The CDR3 is CASSIAYSSPYNEQFF. In DNA, the CDR3 is TGTGCCAGTAGTATAGCCTATAGTTCCCCCTACAATGAGCAGTTCTTC.

V usage is TRBV19 and J usage is TRBJ2-1; D possibly corresponds to TRBD1 (5 bases). Deletions cut 0 bases from V and 3 bases from J, with 9 bases between. The CDR3 totals 15 residues. CDR1 and CDR2 (germline): LNHDA, SQIVND (reference sequence). The CDR3 loop is CASSIDQGFYNEQFF. The CDR3, as DNA: TGTGCCAGTAGTATAGATCAGGGCTTCTACAATGAGCAGTTCTTC.

In its sample, this clone was seen a few times. The chain recombines TRBV6-6 with TRBJ1-5; D remains unclear. This CDR3 is 15 amino acids long. CDR1 is MNHNY, CDR2 SVGAGI, per germline (reference sequence). V shed 7 bases and J shed 2 bases, with 15 bases lying between them. CDR3 coding DNA: TGTGCCAGCAATAATGAGGGAAGGGGCAATCAGCCCCAGCATTTT. This codes for CASNNEGRGNQPQHF.

The chain recombines TRBV6-5 with TRBJ2-2; D is undetermined. Trimming took off 2 bases at V and 0 bases at J, with 7 bases between the two ends. This CDR3 spans 15 amino acids. Germline V gene sequence: CDR1 MNHEY, CDR2 SVGAGI. CDR3 nucleotides: TGTGCCAGCAGTTACATACATGCGAACACCGGGGAGCTGTTTTTT. This translates into CASSYIHANTGELFF.

This clone was observed once. The chain joins TRBV3-1 (or the pseudogene TRBV3-2) to TRBJ1-5; D not certain. V dropped 4 bases and J dropped 0 bases, with 10 bases sitting between them. The CDR3 runs to 15 residues. CDR1 and CDR2 (germline): LGHDT, YNNKEL (reference sequence). CDR3 protein: CASSLGRNSNQPQHF. The CDR3 DNA reads as TGTGCCAGCAGCCTTGGACGTAATAGCAATCAGCCCCAGCATTTT.

A single count supports this clone. The chain is built from TRBV14 and TRBJ1-1, with 10 positions matching TRBD1. V was pared by 1 base and J by 4 bases, with 3 bases of the junction left unmatched. The CDR3 covers 15 residues. CDR1 SGHDN and CDR2 FVKESK come from the germline V gene. The CDR3 nucleotides read TGTGCCAGCAGCCAAGGACAGGGGGCGGTCACTGAAGCTTTCTTT. It codes for CASSQGQGAVTEAFF.

The CDR3 coding sequence is TGTGCCAGCAGCCCGGGACTACTGCAAGAGACCCAGTACTTC. Its protein product is CASSPGLLQETQYF. The V gene is TRBV5-6, the J gene TRBJ2-5, with 7 bases lining up with TRBD2. V was clipped by 4 bases and J by 2 bases; unmatched bases: 5. The CDR3 consists of 14 residues. Germline-derived CDR1 and CDR2 are SGHDT and YYEEEE.

J is TRBJ2-4 and V is TRBV6-6; TRBD1 aligns across 7 bases. Germline assignment: CDR1 MNHNY and CDR2 SVGAGI (reference sequence). The junction had 10 bases not matched to a gene; V was cut back by 0 bases and J by 8 bases. This CDR3 spans 16 amino acids. DNA of the CDR3: TGTGCCAGCAGTTACTCGCGACAGGGCAGATGGGACATTCAGTACTTC. It translates to CASSYSRQGRWDIQYF.

CDR3 DNA: TGTGCCAGCAGTTTATTACTAGCGGGAGAGTTCGGGGAGCTGTTTTTT. Its translation: CASSLLLAGEFGELFF. The gene calls are TRBV6-5 and TRBJ2-2, with 11 bases identical to TRBD2. Germline assignment: CDR1 MNHEY and CDR2 SVGAGI. V lost 4 bases to trimming and J lost 7 bases; unmatched junction nucleotides: 8. This CDR3 is 16 amino acids long.

This chain links TRBV12-3 or TRBV12-4 with TRBJ1-1; TRBD1 matches at 9 bases. The CDR3 contains 13 residues. V shed 4 bases and J 11 bases; nucleotides not matched to a gene: 8. For the CDR3, the DNA is TGTGCCAGCAGTTCATCCCGGGACAGGGATGCTTTCTTT. Its translation: CASSSSRDRDAFF.

The chain has TRBV6-2 or TRBV6-3 and TRBJ1-6; D is perhaps TRBD1 (5 bases). V dropped 2 bases and J dropped 7 bases, with 12 bases sitting between them. The CDR3 is 15 amino acids. Germline CDR1 and CDR2: MNHEY and SVGEGT. For the CDR3, the DNA is TGTGCCAGCAGTTACAGGGGCGAAGGCAATTCACCCCTCCACTTT. It codes for CASSYRGEGNSPLHF.

V is TRBV7-9 and J is TRBJ2-5, with 10 positions matching TRBD2. CDR1 is SEHNR, CDR2 FQNEAQ, per germline (reference sequence). The CDR3 sequence is 15 residues long. V shed 10 bases, J shed 7 bases, and the junction held 15 bases outside the gene matches. CDR3 sequence (DNA): TGTGCCACCGCGAGCGGGAGGGCCGAGAGCGCGACCCAGTACTTC. Its translation is CATASGRAESATQYF.